The clone carrying this T cell receptor (beta chain) was seen only a few times. The data originate from a study of patients and donors after allogeneic stem cell transplantation. The CDR3 length is 17 residues. Germline V CDR1 and CDR2: SEHNR, FQNEAQ (reference sequence). J was trimmed by 4 bases and V by 1 base; bases with no gene match: 6. TCRdb re-analysed the RT-PCR reads in MiXCR, keeping a single row per CDR3 protein. The table shows just over 55,000 distinct CDR3 sequences, with 10% to 15% occurring only once. The sequence derives from a human donor who was either an allogeneic HSCT recipient or a stem cell or donor lymphocyte infusion donor (not recorded which). It is not recorded whose cells these are; they may come from a transplant donor. The genes are TRBV7-9 and TRBJ2-1; TRBD2 matches at 11 bases. The specimen sequenced was blood, either unsorted or a sorted T cell fraction (not recorded which). The CDR3 here is CASSLDSGRASYNEQFF. For the CDR3, the DNA is TGTGCCAGCAGCTTAGATAGCGGGAGGGCCTCATACAATGAGCAGTTCTTC.